The text below deals with one T cell receptor (beta chain). Using RNA transcripts as the source, TCR beta CDR3 regions were amplified. Researchers ran a first-round RT-PCR on the TCR CDR3 using the HTBI primer set. TCRdb independently ran MiXCR on the multiplex PCR reads; one entry per CDR3 protein. The data hold about 520,000 distinct CDR3 sequences, with roughly 25% observed a single time. This specimen comes from a study of T cells in Graves' hyperthyroidism and ophthalmopathy. V was cut by 4 bases and J by 5 bases, with 9 bases left in between. The CDR3 contains 13 residues. The germline CDR1 and CDR2 sequences are LGHDT and YNNKEL (reference sequence).

This rearrangement joins TRBV3-1 to TRBJ1-3; no firm D call. The receptor's source is a woman in her twenties or thirties with Graves' ophthalmopathy. Sequencing was done on a sample of blood. CDR3 bases: TGTGCCAGCAGCCCCTCAAACAGAAACACCATATATTTT. Translation gives CASSPSNRNTIYF.